This T cell receptor (beta chain) was recovered during a study of cytomegalovirus exposure and HLA in healthy donors. Findings and limits, study-wide: According to a later analysis, most TCR beta chains associated with CMV appeared HLA-restricted. In an earlier analysis, most TCR beta V segments were productive about 87% or about 30% of the time. After further analysis at a later stage, 16,951 TCR beta sequences were associated with HLA alleles at 0.05 false discovery rate.

Whereas donors were nominally healthy upon sampling, unrecorded immune exposures were probable. V gave up 5 bases and J gave up 0 bases; unmatched junction bases: 13. Per the germline V gene, CDR1 is SEHNR and CDR2 is FQNEAQ (reference sequence). CDR3 size: 18 residues. In the case of this clone: Its antigen is not known.

Amplification used 60 Vbeta primers and 13 Jbeta primers. TCRdb keeps only in-frame clones here, not all; method: immunoSEQ multiplex PCR. The sample has some 200,000 clones; approximately 80% are singletons. This sequence was found in a girl aged 10-17 years in good health and CMV-seronegative. Sequences were obtained from PBMCs. The rearrangement uses TRBV7-9 and TRBJ1-5, with TRBD1 matching over 7 bases. The CDR3 reads CASSPVLRQGDSNQPQHF. CDR3 nucleotide sequence: TGTGCCAGCAGCCCGGTTCTGCGACAGGGTGATAGCAATCAGCCCCAGCATTTT.